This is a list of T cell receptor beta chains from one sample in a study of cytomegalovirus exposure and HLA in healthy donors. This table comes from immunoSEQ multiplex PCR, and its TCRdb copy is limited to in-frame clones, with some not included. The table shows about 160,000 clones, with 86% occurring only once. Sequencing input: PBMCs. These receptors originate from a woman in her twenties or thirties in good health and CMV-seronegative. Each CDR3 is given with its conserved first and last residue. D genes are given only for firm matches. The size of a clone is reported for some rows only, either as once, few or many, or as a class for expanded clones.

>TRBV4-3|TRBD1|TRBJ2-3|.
CASSLGQGATDTQYF
TGCGCCAGCAGTCTTGGACAGGGGGCCACAGATACGCAGTATTTT
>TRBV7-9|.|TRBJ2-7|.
CASSLSVSSYEQYF
TGTGCCAGCAGCTTGAGCGTGAGCTCCTACGAGCAGTACTTC
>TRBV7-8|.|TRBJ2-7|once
CASSPLRSGHEQYF
TGTGCCAGCAGCCCGCTTCGCTCCGGGCACGAGCAGTACTTC
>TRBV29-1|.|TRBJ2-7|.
CSVEDRAEQYF
TGCAGCGTTGAAGATCGGGCAGAGCAGTACTTC
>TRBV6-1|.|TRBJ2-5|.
CASSERQGRGTQYF
TGTGCCAGCAGTGAACGGCAGGGAAGGGGGACCCAGTACTTC
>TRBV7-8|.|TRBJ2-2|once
CASSLFRGTGELFF
TGTGCCAGCAGCTTATTTAGGGGGACCGGGGAGCTGTTTTTT
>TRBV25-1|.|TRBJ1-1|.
CASSEDSYTEAFF
TGTGCCAGCAGTGAAGATTCGTACACTGAAGCTTTCTTT
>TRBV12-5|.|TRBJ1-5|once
CASSEQGAGNQPQHF
TGTGCTAGTAGTGAACAGGGAGCCGGCAATCAGCCCCAGCATTTT
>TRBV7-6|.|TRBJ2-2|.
CASSLARSGELFF
TGTGCCAGCAGCTTAGCGCGGTCCGGGGAGCTGTTTTTT
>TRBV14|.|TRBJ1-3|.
CASSQLEKSGNTIYF
TGTGCCAGCAGCCAGCTAGAGAAATCTGGAAACACCATATATTTT
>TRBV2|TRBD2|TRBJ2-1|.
CASSSSGGAIYEQFF
TGTGCCAGCAGTTCAAGCGGGGGGGCCATCTATGAGCAGTTCTTC
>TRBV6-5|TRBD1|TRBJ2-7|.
CASSRPGTGFEQYF
TGTGCCAGCAGTCGTCCCGGGACAGGGTTCGAGCAGTACTTC
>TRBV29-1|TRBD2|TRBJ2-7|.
CSVASSGRVPEQYF
TGCAGCGTTGCCTCTAGCGGGAGGGTCCCCGAGCAGTACTTC
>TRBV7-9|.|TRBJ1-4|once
CASSLDAKKLFF
TGTGCCAGCAGCTTAGACGCGAAAAAACTGTTTTTT
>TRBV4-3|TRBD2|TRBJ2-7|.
CASSRRTSGSGNEQYF
TGCGCCAGCAGCCGCCGGACTAGCGGGAGTGGAAACGAGCAGTACTTC
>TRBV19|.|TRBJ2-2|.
CASTNQGVEAGELFF
TGTGCCAGTACTAATCAAGGGGTTGAGGCCGGGGAGCTGTTTTTT
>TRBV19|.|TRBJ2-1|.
CASLDLRGGDEQFF
TGTGCCAGTCTGGACTTGAGGGGGGGCGATGAGCAGTTCTTC
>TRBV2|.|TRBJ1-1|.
CASTQGSGNTEAFF
TGTGCCAGCACCCAGGGGTCGGGGAACACTGAAGCTTTCTTT
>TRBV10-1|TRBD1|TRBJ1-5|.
CASSQTGQRKPQHF
TGCGCCAGCAGTCAGACGGGACAGCGAAAGCCCCAGCATTTT
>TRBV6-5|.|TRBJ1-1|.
CASSYSNTITNTEAFF
TGTGCCAGCAGTTACTCGAATACGATCACGAACACTGAAGCTTTCTTT
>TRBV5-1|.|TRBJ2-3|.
CASSLQFTQYF
TGCGCCAGCAGCTTACAGTTTACGCAGTATTTT
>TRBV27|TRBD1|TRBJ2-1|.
CASSTTSQGALYNEQFF
TGTGCCAGCAGTACTACCTCCCAGGGGGCACTATACAATGAGCAGTTCTTC
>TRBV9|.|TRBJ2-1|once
CASSERGSYGDEQFF
TGTGCCAGCAGCGAGAGGGGAAGCTACGGAGATGAGCAGTTCTTC
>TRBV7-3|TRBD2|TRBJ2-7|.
CASSYTSGIAYEQYF
TGTGCCAGCAGCTACACTAGCGGGATTGCCTACGAGCAGTACTTC
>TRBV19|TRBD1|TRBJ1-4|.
CASSTGQGRYEKLFF
TGTGCCAGTAGTACGGGACAGGGTCGATATGAAAAACTGTTTTTT
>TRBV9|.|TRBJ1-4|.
CASSVSDGPNEKLFF
TGTGCCAGCAGCGTCTCGGACGGACCTAATGAAAAACTGTTTTTT
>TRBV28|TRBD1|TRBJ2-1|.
CASSRRGSSYNEQFF
TGTGCCAGCAGTCGCAGGGGGAGCTCCTACAATGAGCAGTTCTTC
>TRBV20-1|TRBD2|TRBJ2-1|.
CSAREAGGQFF
TGCAGTGCTAGAGAAGCGGGGGGGCAGTTCTTC
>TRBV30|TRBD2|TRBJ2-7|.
CAWASGQYEQYF
TGTGCCTGGGCTAGCGGACAATACGAGCAGTACTTC
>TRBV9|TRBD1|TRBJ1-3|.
CASSAGTASSGNTIYF
TGTGCCAGCAGCGCCGGGACAGCCAGCTCTGGAAACACCATATATTTT
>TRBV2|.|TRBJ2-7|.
CASRDPYEQYF
TGTGCCAGCAGAGACCCCTACGAGCAGTACTTC
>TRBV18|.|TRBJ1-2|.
CASSLSQDYGYTF
TGTGCCAGCTCACTTTCACAGGACTATGGCTACACCTTC
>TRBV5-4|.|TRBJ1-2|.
CATFGTGNYGYTF
TGTGCCACCTTCGGTACAGGGAACTATGGCTACACCTTC
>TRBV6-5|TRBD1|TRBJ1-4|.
CASSYWDSLNEKLFF
TGTGCCAGCAGTTACTGGGACAGCCTTAATGAAAAACTGTTTTTT
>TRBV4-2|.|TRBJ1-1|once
CASKQGGGTEAFF
TGTGCCAGCAAACAGGGCGGGGGCACTGAAGCTTTCTTT
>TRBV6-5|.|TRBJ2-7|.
CASSPGPERHEQYF
TGTGCCAGCAGCCCAGGCCCGGAACGCCACGAGCAGTACTTC
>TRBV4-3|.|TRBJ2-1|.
CASSQDWSIGENEQFF
TGCGCCAGCAGCCAAGATTGGTCCATTGGTGAGAATGAGCAGTTCTTC
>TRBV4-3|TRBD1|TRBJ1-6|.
CASSQDTGEDSPLHF
TGCGCCAGCAGCCAAGACACAGGGGAGGATTCACCCCTCCACTTT
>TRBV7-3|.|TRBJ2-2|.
CASSLKREAGELFF
TGTGCCAGCAGCTTAAAGAGGGAGGCCGGGGAGCTGTTTTTT
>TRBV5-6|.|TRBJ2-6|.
CASSFERIGSGANVLTF
TGTGCCAGCAGCTTCGAGCGGATAGGCTCTGGGGCCAACGTCCTGACTTTC
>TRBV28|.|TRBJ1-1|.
CASSSFTRNTEAFF
TGTGCCAGCAGCAGCTTTACGCGGAACACTGAAGCTTTCTTT
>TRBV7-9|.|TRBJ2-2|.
CASSLLQGAGELFF
TGTGCCAGCAGCTTACTACAGGGCGCCGGGGAGCTGTTTTTT
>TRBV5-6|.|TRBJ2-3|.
CASSQLTDTQYF
TGTGCCAGCAGCCAACTGACAGATACGCAGTATTTT
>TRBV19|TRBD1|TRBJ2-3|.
CASSDPTGGMDTQYF
TGTGCCAGTAGCGACCCAACAGGGGGCATGGATACGCAGTATTTT
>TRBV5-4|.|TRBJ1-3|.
CASSRSGGGGNTIYF
TGTGCCAGCAGCCGGAGCGGGGGTGGTGGAAACACCATATATTTT
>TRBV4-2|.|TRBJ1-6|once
CASSPEEGRNSPLHF
TGTGCCAGCTCTCCCGAGGAGGGGCGGAATTCACCCCTCCACTTT
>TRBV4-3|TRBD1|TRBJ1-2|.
CASSQVRDSSYYGYTF
TGCGCCAGCAGCCAGGTCCGGGACAGCTCATACTATGGCTACACCTTC
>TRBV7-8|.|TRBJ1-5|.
CASDGGGNQPQHF
TGTGCCAGCGACGGGGGCGGAAATCAGCCCCAGCATTTT
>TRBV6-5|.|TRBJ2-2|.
CASTRDKNTGELFF
TGTGCCAGCACTCGGGACAAGAACACCGGGGAGCTGTTTTTT
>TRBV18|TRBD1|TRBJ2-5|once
CASSLTSGQLVETQYF
TGTGCCAGCTCACTAACATCGGGACAGCTCGTGGAGACCCAGTACTTC
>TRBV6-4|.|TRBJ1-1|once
CAREQGVWNTEAFF
TGTGCTAGAGAACAGGGAGTTTGGAACACTGAAGCTTTCTTT
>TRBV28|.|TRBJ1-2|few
CASSLYSQGYGYTF
TGTGCCAGCAGTTTGTACAGCCAGGGGTACGGCTACACCTTC
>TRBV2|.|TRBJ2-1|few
CASTRDSPSGEQFF
TGTGCCAGCACCCGAGACAGTCCCTCGGGTGAGCAGTTCTTC
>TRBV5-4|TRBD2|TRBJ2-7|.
CASSFSGRRTYEQYF
TGTGCCAGCAGCTTTAGCGGGAGGAGGACCTACGAGCAGTACTTC
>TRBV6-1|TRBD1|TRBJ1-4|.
CASSEGGTGIFKLHEKLFF
TGTGCCAGCAGTGAAGGGGGGACAGGGATATTTAAGCTTCATGAAAAACTGTTTTTT
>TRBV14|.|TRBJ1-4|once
CASSQGGWTNEKLFF
TGTGCCAGCAGCCAAGGGGGTTGGACTAATGAAAAACTGTTTTTT
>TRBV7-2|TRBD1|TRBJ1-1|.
CASSLQGARTEAFF
TGTGCCAGCAGCTTACAGGGGGCGAGGACTGAAGCTTTCTTT
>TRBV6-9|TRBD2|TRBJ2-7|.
CASSCAGGDPHYEQYF
TGTGCCAGCAGTTGCGCGGGGGGAGACCCCCACTACGAGCAGTACTTC
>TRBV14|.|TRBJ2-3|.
CASSQGRQALIADTQYF
TGTGCCAGCAGCCAAGGACGGCAGGCTCTCATCGCAGATACGCAGTATTTT
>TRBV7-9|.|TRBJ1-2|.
CASSLEQSYGYTF
TGTGCCAGCAGCTTAGAACAGAGCTATGGCTACACCTTC